A selection of T cell receptor beta chains follows, all from one sample in a study of T cells of healthy individuals. MiXCR was run by TCRdb on the 5' RACE reads, yielding one entry per CDR3 protein. The sample lists tens of thousands of distinct CDR3 sequences; 15% to 20% were seen once. The receptors originated from a human donor in good health. Both conserved end residues are part of each CDR3. A D gene is named only where the DNA matches it firmly. Size is omitted from some rows. Given values are once, few, many or a class for expanded clones.

j_call,d_call,clone_size,cdr3_length,v_call,cdr3_aa,cdr3_nt
TRBJ1-1,TRBD1,many,18,TRBV9,CASSVLTGGTALGAEAFF,TGTGCCAGCAGCGTCCTGACAGGGGGAACCGCCTTGGGCGCTGAAGCTTTCTTT
TRBJ1-5,.,.,12,TRBV28,CASNGSNQPQHF,TGTGCCAGCAATGGCAGCAATCAGCCCCAGCATTTT
TRBJ2-7,.,few,13,TRBV5-1,CASSPGLPYEQYF,TGCGCCAGCAGCCCGGGACTCCCCTACGAGCAGTACTTC
TRBJ2-7,.,.,17,TRBV4-2,CASSQGLSSGSAYEQYF,TGTGCCAGCAGCCAAGGTCTCAGTTCGGGTAGCGCCTACGAGCAGTACTTC
TRBJ2-7,.,.,15,TRBV3-1,CASSQDLAVLSEQYF,TGTGCCAGCAGCCAAGACTTAGCGGTCCTTTCCGAGCAGTACTTC
TRBJ1-2,.,few,14,TRBV12-3/TRBV12-4,CASSSQSDFYGYTF,TGTGCCAGCAGTTCCCAATCGGATTTCTATGGCTACACCTTC
TRBJ1-1,TRBD1,few,13,TRBV4-3,CASRTTGGTEAFF,TGCGCCAGCAGAACAACAGGGGGCACTGAAGCTTTCTTT
TRBJ2-1,TRBD1,.,16,TRBV11-1,CASSPQRDRVYNEQFF,TGTGCCAGCAGCCCGCAGCGGGACAGGGTTTACAATGAGCAGTTCTTC
TRBJ1-1,TRBD1,.,14,TRBV6-2/TRBV6-3,CASWTGGTATEAFF,TGTGCCAGCTGGACAGGGGGAACAGCCACTGAAGCTTTCTTT
TRBJ2-7,TRBD2,few,14,TRBV9,CASSGTSGGYEQYF,TGTGCCAGCAGCGGGACTAGCGGGGGGTACGAGCAGTACTTC
TRBJ2-5,.,few,16,TRBV7-9,CASSLGARTFGETQYF,TGTGCCAGCAGCTTAGGCGCCAGGACGTTTGGGGAGACCCAGTACTTC
TRBJ2-1,.,.,15,TRBV20-1,CSASWTSTTYNEQFF,TGCAGTGCTTCTTGGACCTCCACCACCTACAATGAGCAGTTCTTC
TRBJ1-3,.,few,14,TRBV6-1,CASTGRVSGNTIYF,TGTGCCAGCACCGGCCGGGTCTCTGGAAACACCATATATTTT
TRBJ2-3,TRBD2,.,17,TRBV4-2,CASSQSIGGGGADTQYF,TGTGCCAGCAGCCAAAGTATCGGGGGGGGCGGTGCAGATACGCAGTATTTT
TRBJ2-3,TRBD1,few,15,TRBV29-1,CSVVVQGSVTDTQYF,TGCAGCGTGGTAGTACAGGGGAGCGTCACAGATACGCAGTATTTT
TRBJ2-6,TRBD2,few,19,TRBV7-9,CASSLEEVGLAIGANVLTF,TGTGCCAGCAGCCTAGAGGAGGTTGGACTAGCGATTGGGGCCAACGTCCTGACTTTC
TRBJ1-2,.,many,14,TRBV20-1,CSASDPVPPYGYTF,TGCAGTGCTAGCGACCCCGTTCCTCCCTATGGCTACACCTTC
TRBJ1-2,.,many,12,TRBV29-1,CSVGESNYGYTF,TGCAGCGTTGGGGAATCGAACTATGGCTACACCTTC
TRBJ2-1,TRBD1,few,15,TRBV7-3,CASSYGDRAFNEQFF,TGTGCCAGCAGCTACGGGGACAGGGCCTTCAATGAGCAGTTCTTC
TRBJ2-7,.,.,18,TRBV5-1,CASSLPHRQTRTPYEQYF,TGCGCCAGCAGCTTGCCCCACCGACAAACCCGAACGCCCTACGAGCAGTACTTC
TRBJ2-5,.,.,16,TRBV20-1,CSARGSELGYQETQYF,TGCAGTGCTAGGGGTTCCGAGTTGGGGTACCAAGAGACCCAGTACTTC
TRBJ2-7,.,.,13,TRBV6-6,CASIDPVSYEQYF,TGTGCCAGCATCGACCCAGTTTCCTACGAGCAGTACTTC
TRBJ1-3,.,many,15,TRBV4-2,CASSQESVSGNTIYF,TGTGCCAGCAGCCAAGAAAGCGTCTCTGGAAACACCATATATTTT
TRBJ2-7,.,few,14,TRBV11-2,CASSLNVLSYEQYF,TGTGCCAGCAGCTTAAATGTCCTTTCCTACGAGCAGTACTTC
TRBJ2-1,.,many,11,TRBV6-6,CASSRRDEQFF,TGTGCCAGCAGTCGACGCGATGAGCAGTTCTTC
TRBJ2-7,.,.,16,TRBV19,CASSKGLPSWDYEQYF,TGTGCCAGTAGCAAGGGGCTTCCATCATGGGACTACGAGCAGTACTTC
TRBJ2-5,.,few,14,TRBV28,CASSPRGRGETQYF,TGTGCCAGCAGCCCGCGGGGGCGCGGGGAGACCCAGTACTTC
TRBJ1-4,.,.,14,TRBV27,CASRLQGLNEKLFF,TGTGCCAGCAGGTTACAGGGCCTTAATGAAAAACTGTTTTTT
TRBJ1-4,.,many,15,TRBV12-3/TRBV12-4,CASRARAGQNEKLFF,TGTGCCAGCAGGGCGAGGGCTGGACAAAATGAAAAACTGTTTTTT
TRBJ1-5,.,many,16,TRBV7-3,CASSPDPYFSNQPQHF,TGTGCCAGCAGCCCGGACCCTTACTTTAGCAATCAGCCCCAGCATTTT
TRBJ2-3,.,.,14,TRBV3-1,CASSQGKRGDTQYF,TGTGCCAGCAGCCAAGGAAAGAGGGGGGATACGCAGTATTTT
TRBJ1-6,.,many,13,TRBV28,CASSPHIDSPLHF,TGTGCCAGCAGTCCTCACATAGATTCACCCCTCCACTTT
TRBJ1-3,.,.,14,TRBV30,CAWSEQSTGNTIYF,TGTGCCTGGAGTGAACAGTCGACTGGAAACACCATATATTTT
TRBJ2-3,.,many,13,TRBV4-1,CASSQDWADTQYF,TGCGCCAGCAGCCAAGATTGGGCGGATACGCAGTATTTT
TRBJ2-7,.,many,12,TRBV29-1,CSVAGESYEQYF,TGCAGCGTTGCGGGGGAATCCTACGAGCAGTACTTC
TRBJ2-4,TRBD1,many,16,TRBV15,CATSSLDRVSKNIQYF,TGTGCCACCAGCTCTTTGGACAGGGTCTCCAAAAACATTCAGTACTTC
TRBJ1-2,.,.,13,TRBV12-3/TRBV12-4,CASSLNPGRGYTF,TGTGCCAGCAGTTTAAATCCCGGGCGGGGCTACACCTTC
TRBJ2-1,TRBD1,.,15,TRBV10-3,CAISGDRGFYNEQFF,TGTGCCATCAGTGGCGACAGGGGGTTTTACAATGAGCAGTTCTTC
TRBJ2-7,.,.,16,TRBV18,CASSPPGQAGPNEQYF,TGTGCCAGCTCACCACCCGGGCAGGCAGGCCCAAACGAGCAGTACTTC